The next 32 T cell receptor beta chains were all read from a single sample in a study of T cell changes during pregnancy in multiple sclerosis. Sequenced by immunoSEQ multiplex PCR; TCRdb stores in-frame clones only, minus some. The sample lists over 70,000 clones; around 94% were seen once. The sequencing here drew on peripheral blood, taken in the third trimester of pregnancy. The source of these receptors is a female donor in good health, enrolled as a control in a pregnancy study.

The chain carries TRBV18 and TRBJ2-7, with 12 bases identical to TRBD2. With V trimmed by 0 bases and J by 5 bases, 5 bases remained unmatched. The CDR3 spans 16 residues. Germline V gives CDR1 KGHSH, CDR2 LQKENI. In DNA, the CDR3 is TGTGCCAGCTCACCACCGGGGACTAGCGGGTACCACGAGCAGTACTTC. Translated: CASSPPGTSGYHEQYF.

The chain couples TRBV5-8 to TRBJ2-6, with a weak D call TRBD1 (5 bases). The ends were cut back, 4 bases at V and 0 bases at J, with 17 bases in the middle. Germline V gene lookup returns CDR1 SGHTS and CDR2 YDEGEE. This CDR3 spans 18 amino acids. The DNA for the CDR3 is TGTGCCAGCAGCACTAAGGGGTTTGTCAGCTCTGGGGCCAACGTCCTGACTTTC. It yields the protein CASSTKGFVSSGANVLTF.

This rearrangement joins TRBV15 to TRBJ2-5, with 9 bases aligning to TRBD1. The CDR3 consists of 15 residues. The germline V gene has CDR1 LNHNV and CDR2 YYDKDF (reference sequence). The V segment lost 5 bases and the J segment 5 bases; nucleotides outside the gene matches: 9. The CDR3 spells CATSSHSGQGETQYF. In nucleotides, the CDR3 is TGTGCCACCAGCTCTCATTCGGGACAGGGCGAGACCCAGTACTTC.

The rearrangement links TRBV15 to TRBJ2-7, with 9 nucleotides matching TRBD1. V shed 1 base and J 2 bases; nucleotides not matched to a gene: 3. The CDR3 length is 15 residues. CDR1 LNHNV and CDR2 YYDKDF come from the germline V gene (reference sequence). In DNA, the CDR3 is TGTGCCACCAGCAGAGGAGGACAGGGGACCTACGAGCAGTACTTC. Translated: CATSRGGQGTYEQYF.

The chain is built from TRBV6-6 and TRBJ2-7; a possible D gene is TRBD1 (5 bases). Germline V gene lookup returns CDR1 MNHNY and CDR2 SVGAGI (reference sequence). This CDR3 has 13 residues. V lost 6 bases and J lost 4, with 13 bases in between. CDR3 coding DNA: TGTGCCAGCAGCTCAGGGTTTAGGTACGAGCAGTACTTC. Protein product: CASSSGFRYEQYF.

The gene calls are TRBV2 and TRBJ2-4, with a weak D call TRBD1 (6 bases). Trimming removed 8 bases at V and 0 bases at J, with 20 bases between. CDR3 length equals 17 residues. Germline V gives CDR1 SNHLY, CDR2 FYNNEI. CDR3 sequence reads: CASASPRDTLAKNIQYF. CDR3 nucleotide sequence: TGTGCCAGCGCCTCCCCCCGGGACACTTTAGCCAAAAACATTCAGTACTTC.

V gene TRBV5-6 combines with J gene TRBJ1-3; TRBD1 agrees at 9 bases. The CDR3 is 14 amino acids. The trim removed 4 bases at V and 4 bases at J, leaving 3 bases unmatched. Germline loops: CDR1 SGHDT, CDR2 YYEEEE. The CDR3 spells CASSGTGLGNTIYF. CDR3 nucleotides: TGTGCCAGCAGCGGGACAGGGCTCGGAAACACCATATATTTT.

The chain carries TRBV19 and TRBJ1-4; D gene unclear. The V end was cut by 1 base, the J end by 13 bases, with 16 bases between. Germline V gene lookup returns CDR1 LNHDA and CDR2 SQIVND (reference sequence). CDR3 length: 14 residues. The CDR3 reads CASSIGSGFRRLFF. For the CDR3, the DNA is TGTGCCAGTAGTATAGGGAGCGGGTTTCGACGACTGTTTTTT.

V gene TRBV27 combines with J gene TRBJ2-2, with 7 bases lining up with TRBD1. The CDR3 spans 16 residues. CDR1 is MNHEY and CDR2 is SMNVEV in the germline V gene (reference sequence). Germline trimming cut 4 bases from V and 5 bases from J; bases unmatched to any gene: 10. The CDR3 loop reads CASSSRQGKWTGELFF. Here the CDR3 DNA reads TGTGCCAGCAGTTCCAGACAGGGAAAGTGGACCGGGGAGCTGTTTTTT.

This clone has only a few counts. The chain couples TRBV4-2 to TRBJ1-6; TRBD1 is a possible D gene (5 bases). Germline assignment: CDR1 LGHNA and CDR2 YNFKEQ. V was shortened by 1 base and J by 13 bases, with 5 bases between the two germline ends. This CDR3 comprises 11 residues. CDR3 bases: TGTGCCAGCAGCCAAGGGGGCCCCCTCCACTTT. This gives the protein CASSQGGPLHF.

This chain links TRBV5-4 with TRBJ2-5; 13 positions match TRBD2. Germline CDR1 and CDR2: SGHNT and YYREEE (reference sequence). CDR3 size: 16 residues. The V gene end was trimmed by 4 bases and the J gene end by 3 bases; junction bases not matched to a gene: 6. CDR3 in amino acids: CASSIGTSGVKETQYF. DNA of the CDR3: TGTGCCAGCAGCATCGGGACTAGCGGGGTCAAAGAGACCCAGTACTTC.

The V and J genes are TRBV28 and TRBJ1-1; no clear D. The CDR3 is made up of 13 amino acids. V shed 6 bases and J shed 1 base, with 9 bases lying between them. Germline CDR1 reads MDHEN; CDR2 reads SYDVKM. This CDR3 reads CASRLIENTEAFF. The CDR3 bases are TGTGCCAGCAGGCTCATAGAGAACACTGAAGCTTTCTTT.

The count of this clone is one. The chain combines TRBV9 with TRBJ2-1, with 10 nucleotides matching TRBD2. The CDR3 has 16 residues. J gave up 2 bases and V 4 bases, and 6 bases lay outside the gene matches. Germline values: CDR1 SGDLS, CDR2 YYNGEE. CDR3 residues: CASSFTGTSAYNEQFF. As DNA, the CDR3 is TGTGCCAGCAGCTTTACCGGGACTAGCGCCTACAATGAGCAGTTCTTC.

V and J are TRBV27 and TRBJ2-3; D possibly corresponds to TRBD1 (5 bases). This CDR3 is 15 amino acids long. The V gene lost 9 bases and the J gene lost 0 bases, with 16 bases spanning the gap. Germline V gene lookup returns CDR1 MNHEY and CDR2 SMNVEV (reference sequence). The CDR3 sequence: CASSPDISSTDTQYF. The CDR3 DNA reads TGTGCCAGTTCGCCGGACATCTCTAGCACAGATACGCAGTATTTT.

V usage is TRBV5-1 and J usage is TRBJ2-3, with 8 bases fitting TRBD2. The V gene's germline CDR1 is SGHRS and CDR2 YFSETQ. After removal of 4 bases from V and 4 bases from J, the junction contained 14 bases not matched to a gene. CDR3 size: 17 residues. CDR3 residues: CASSEPAPGLVADTQYF. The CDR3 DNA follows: TGCGCCAGCAGCGAGCCGGCGCCGGGACTAGTAGCAGATACGCAGTATTTT.

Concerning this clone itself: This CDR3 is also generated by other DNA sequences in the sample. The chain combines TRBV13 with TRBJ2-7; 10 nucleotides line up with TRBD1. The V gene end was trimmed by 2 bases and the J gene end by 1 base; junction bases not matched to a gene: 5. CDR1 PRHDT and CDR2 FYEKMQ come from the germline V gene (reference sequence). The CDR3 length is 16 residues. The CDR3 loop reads CASSLMGQGSSYEQYF. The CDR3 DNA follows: TGTGCCAGCAGCTTAATGGGACAGGGGTCTTCCTACGAGCAGTACTTC.

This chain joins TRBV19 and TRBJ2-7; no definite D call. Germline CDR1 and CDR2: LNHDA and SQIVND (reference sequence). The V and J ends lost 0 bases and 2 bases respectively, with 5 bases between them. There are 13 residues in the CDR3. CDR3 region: CASSIDGPYEQYF. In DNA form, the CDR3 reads TGTGCCAGTAGTATAGATGGCCCCTACGAGCAGTACTTC. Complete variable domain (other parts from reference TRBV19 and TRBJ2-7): DGGITQSPKYLFRKEGQNVTLSCEQNLNHDAMYWYRQDPGQGLRLIYYSQIVNDFQKGDIAEGYSVSREKKESFPLTVTSAQKNPTAFYLCASSIDGPYEQYFGPGTRLTVT.

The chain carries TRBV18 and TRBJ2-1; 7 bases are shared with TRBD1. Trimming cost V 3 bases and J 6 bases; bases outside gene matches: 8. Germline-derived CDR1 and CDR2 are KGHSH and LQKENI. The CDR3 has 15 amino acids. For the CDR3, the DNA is TGTGCCAGCTCACCGGGGCAGGGGGTCATCAATGAGCAGTTCTTC. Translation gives CASSPGQGVINEQFF.

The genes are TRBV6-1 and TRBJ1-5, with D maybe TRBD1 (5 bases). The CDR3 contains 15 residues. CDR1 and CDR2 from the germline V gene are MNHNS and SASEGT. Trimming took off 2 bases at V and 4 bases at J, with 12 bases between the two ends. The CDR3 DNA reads TGTGCCAGCAGTGAATCGTGGGGGGGGAATCAGCCCCAGCATTTT. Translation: CASSESWGGNQPQHF.

The chain's CDR3 is CASSLRGDTQYF. CDR3 DNA sequence: TGTGCCAGCAGTTTAAGAGGGGATACGCAGTATTTT. The chain employs TRBV6-5 and TRBJ2-3, with D perhaps TRBD2 (5 bases). The germline CDR1 and CDR2 sequences are MNHEY and SVGAGI. V dropped 4 bases and J dropped 6 bases, with 8 bases sitting between them. This CDR3 has 12 amino acids.

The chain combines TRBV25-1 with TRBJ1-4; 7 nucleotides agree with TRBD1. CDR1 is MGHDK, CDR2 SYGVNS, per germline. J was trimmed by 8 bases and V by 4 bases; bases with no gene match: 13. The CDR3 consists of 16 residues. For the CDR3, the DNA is TGTGCCAGCAGTGCCTCCCGGACAGGATTAAAGGAAAAACTGTTTTTT. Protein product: CASSASRTGLKEKLFF.

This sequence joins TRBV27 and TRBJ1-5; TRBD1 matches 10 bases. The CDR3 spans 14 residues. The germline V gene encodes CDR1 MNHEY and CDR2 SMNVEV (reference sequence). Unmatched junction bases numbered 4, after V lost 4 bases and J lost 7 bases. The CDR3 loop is CASSWTGGMQPQHF. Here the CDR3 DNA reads TGTGCCAGCAGTTGGACAGGGGGTATGCAGCCCCAGCATTTT.

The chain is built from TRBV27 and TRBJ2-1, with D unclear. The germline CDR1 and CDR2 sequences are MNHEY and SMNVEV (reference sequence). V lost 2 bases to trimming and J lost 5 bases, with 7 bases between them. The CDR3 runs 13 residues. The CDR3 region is CASSLGLNNEQFF. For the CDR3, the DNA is TGTGCCAGCAGTTTAGGCCTCAACAATGAGCAGTTCTTC.

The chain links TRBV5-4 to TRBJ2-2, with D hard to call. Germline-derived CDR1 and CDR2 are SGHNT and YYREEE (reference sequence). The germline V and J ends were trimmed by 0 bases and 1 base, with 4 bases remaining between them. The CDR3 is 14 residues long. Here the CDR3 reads CASSLAGNTGELFF. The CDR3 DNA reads TGTGCCAGCAGCTTGGCGGGGAACACCGGGGAGCTGTTTTTT.

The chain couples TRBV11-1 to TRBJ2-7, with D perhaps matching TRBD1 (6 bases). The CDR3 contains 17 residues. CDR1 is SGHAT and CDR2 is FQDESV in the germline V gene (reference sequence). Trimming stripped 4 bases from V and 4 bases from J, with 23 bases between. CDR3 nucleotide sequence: TGTGCCAGCAGCTCCACTTCCCTGACAGGAGACCCGTACGAGCAGTACTTC. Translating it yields CASSSTSLTGDPYEQYF.

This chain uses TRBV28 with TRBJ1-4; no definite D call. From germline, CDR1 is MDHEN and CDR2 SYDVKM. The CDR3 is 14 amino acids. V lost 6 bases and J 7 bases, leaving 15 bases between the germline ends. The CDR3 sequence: CASRLGNPFEKLFF. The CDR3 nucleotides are TGTGCCAGCAGGCTCGGGAATCCTTTTGAAAAACTGTTTTTT.

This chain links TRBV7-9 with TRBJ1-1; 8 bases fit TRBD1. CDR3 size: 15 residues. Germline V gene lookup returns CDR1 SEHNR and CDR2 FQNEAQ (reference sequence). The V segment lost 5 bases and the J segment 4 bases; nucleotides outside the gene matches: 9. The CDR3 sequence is CASSPRQGRTTEAFF. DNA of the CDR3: TGTGCCAGCAGCCCCAGACAGGGGAGGACCACTGAAGCTTTCTTT.

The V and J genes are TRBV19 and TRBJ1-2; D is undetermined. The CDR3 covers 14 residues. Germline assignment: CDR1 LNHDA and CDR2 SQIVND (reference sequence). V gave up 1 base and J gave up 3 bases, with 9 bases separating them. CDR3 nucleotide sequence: TGTGCCAGTAGTATAGGCTTGACACACTATGGCTACACCTTC. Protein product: CASSIGLTHYGYTF.

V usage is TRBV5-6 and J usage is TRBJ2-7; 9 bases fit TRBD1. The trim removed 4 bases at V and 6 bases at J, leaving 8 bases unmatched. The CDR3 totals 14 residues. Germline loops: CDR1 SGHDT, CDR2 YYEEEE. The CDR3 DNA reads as TGTGCCAGCAGCCGACAGGGGGTGGGTGGCGAGCAGTACTTC. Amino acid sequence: CASSRQGVGGEQYF. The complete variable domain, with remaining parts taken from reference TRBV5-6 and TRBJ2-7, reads DAGVTQSPTHLIKTRGQQVTLRCSPKSGHDTVSWYQQALGQGPQFIFQYYEEEERQRGNFPDRFSGHQFPNYSSELNVNALLLGDSALYLCASSRQGVGGEQYFGPGTRLTVT.

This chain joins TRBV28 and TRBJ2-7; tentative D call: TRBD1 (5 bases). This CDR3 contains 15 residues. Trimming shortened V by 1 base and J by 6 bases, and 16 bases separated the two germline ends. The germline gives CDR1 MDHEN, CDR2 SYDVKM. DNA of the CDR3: TGTGCCAGCAGTTTATTTGGGGTGCGTAGGGGCGAGCAGTACTTC. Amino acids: CASSLFGVRRGEQYF. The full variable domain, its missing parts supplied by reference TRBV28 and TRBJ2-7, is DVKVTQSSRYLVKRTGEKVFLECVQDMDHENMFWYRQDPGLGLRLIYFSYDVKMKEKGDIPEGYSVSREKKERFSLILESASTNQTSMYLCASSLFGVRRGEQYFGPGTRLTVT.

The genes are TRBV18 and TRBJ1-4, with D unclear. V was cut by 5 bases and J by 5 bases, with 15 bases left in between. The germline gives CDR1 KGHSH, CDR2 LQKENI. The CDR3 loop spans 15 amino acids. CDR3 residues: CASSEDWVQNEKLFF. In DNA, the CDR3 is TGTGCCAGCTCAGAAGACTGGGTGCAAAATGAAAAACTGTTTTTT.

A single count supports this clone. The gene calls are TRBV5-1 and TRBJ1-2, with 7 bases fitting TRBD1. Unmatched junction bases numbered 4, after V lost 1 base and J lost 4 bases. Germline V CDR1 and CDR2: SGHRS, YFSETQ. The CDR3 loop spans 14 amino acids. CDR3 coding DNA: TGCGCCAGCAGCTTGTTGACAGGGACCTATGGCTACACCTTC. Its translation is CASSLLTGTYGYTF.